This entry features one T cell receptor beta chain sequence. No antigen is known for it. This entry comes from a study of T cell responses to AZD1222 COVID-19 vaccine. Overall study context: Analyses pooled second doses at about 4 or about 12 weeks.

Study-wide results and caveats: Every sample of the repertoires postdated the peak T cell response.

Assay: immunoSEQ multiplex PCR; the TCRdb copy retains only in-frame clones and omits some. The table shows roughly 120,000 clones, with approximately 90% occurring only once. V was pared by 2 bases and J by 0 bases, with 10 bases between. Looked up from germline, CDR1 is SGHRS and CDR2 is YFSETQ. The CDR3 runs to 15 residues. The specimen was peripheral blood, collected on day 0 of AZD1222 vaccination. This TCR came from an adult in good health. The chain is built from TRBV5-1 and TRBJ2-3, with D possibly being TRBD2 (5 bases). CDR3 in amino acids: CASSLQRLSTDTQYF. The CDR3 DNA reads as TGCGCCAGCAGCTTACAGCGGTTGAGCACAGATACGCAGTATTTT.